This T cell receptor (beta chain) was profiled in a study of a mutant IDH1 vaccine in newly diagnosed glioma. In the study overall: Therapy received beforehand was radiotherapy, temozolomide, or both, with most patients given both. V12 came at week 35, V13 at week 47.

Time point: week 47, end of study. Every vaccine dose comprised 300 ug of mutant IDH1 20-mer peptide plus topical imiquimod. This CDR3 has 13 amino acids. In germline, CDR1 is SGHRS, CDR2 YFSETQ. Method: immunoSEQ multiplex PCR; TCRdb's copy keeps in-frame clones and lacks some. Counted here are almost 95,000 clones, around 92% occurring once; the ten biggest clones make up around 0.77%. Comment on this clone: Its antigen is not known. At one end the junction does not follow the germline gene, possibly because of a read error.

V is TRBV5-1 and J is TRBJ2-1, with no clear D. The receptor was derived from a woman in her fifties or sixties with glioma. The sample was PBMCs, taken from a glioma patient whose treatment included an IDH1 peptide vaccine. The DNA of the CDR3 is TGCGCCAGGAGCTTGGGGTTTTACAATGAGCAGTTCTTC. Protein sequence: CARSLGFYNEQFF.